The T cell receptor (beta chain) under discussion was sequenced for a study of monozygotic twins with inflammatory bowel disease. Notes on the study in general: The results supported no single strong signal or clonotype associated with IBD. Perhaps reflecting limited power, concordant and discordant twins did not differ in repertoire similarity. Among IBD patients, fewer clonotypes were shared with others than among healthy twins, especially with disease activity.

One entry per CDR3 protein, without DNA, is what TCRdb gives after re-calling the 5' RACE reads. This sample's table reports 150,000 to 200,000 distinct CDR3 sequences. As concerns this clonotype: The antigen is undetermined.

This CDR3 has 11 residues. The TCR originated in a human donor with ulcerative colitis or Crohn's disease, or a healthy co-twin of an affected twin (not recorded which). The chain carries TRBV12-3 or TRBV12-4 and TRBJ1-1. The sequenced sample consisted of blood. CDR3 region: CASSLGSEAFF.